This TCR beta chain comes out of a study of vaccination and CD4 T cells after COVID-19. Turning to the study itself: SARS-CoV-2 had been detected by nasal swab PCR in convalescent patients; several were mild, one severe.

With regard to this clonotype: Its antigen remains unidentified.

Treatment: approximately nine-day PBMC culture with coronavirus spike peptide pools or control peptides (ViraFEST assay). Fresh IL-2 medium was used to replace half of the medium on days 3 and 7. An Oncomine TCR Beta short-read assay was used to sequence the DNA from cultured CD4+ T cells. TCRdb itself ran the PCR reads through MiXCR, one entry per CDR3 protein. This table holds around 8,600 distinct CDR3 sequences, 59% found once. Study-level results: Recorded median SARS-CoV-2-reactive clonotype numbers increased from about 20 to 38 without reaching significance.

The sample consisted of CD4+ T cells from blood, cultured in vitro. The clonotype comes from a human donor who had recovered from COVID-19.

CDR3: CASSLQGWETQYF. CDR3 nucleotide sequence: TGTGCCAGCAGCTTACAGGGCTGGGAGACCCAGTACTTC. The chain joins TRBV7-8 to TRBJ2-5, with D tentatively TRBD1 (5 bases). The CDR3 is 13 residues long. The germline V and J ends were trimmed by 2 bases and 5 bases, with 9 bases remaining between them. Germline CDR1 is SGHVS and CDR2 is FQNEAQ.